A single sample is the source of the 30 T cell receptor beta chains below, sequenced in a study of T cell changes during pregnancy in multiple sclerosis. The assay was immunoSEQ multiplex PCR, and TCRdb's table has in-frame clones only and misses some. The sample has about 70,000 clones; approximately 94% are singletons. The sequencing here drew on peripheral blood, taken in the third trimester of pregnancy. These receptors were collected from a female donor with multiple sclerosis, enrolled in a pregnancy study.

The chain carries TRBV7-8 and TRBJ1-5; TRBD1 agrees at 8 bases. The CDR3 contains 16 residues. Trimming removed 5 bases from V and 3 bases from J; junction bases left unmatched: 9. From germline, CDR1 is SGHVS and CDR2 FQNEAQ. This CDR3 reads CASSQKQGGVNQPQHF. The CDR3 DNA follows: TGTGCCAGCAGCCAAAAACAGGGGGGGGTCAATCAGCCCCAGCATTTT.

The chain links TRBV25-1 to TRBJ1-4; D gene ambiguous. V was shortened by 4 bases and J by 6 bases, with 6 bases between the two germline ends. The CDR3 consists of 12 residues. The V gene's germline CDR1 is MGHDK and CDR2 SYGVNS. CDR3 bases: TGTGCCAGCAGTGGACAACATGAAAAACTGTTTTTT. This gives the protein CASSGQHEKLFF.

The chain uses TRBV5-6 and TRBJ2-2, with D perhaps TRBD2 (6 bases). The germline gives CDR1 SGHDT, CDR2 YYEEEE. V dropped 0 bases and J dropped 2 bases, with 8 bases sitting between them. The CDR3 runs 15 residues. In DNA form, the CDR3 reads TGTGCCAGCAGCTTGGGGACTATTAACACCGGGGAGCTGTTTTTT. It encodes CASSLGTINTGELFF.

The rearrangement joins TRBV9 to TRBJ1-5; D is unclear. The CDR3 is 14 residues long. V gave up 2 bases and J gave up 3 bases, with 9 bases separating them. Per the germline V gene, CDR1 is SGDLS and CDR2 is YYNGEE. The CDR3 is CASSVGPDNQPQHF. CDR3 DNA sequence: TGTGCCAGCAGCGTGGGCCCCGACAATCAGCCCCAGCATTTT.

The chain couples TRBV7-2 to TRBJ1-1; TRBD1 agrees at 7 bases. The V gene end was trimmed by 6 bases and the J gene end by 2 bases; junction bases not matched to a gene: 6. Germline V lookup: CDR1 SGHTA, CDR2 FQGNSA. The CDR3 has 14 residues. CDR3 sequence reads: CASRYDRVNTEAFF. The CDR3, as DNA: TGTGCCAGCAGGTACGACAGGGTTAACACTGAAGCTTTCTTT.

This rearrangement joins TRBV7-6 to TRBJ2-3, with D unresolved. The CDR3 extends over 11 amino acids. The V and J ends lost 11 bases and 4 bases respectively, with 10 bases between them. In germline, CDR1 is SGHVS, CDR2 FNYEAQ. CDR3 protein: CAARTSDTQYF. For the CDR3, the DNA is TGTGCCGCCCGAACTTCAGATACGCAGTATTTT.

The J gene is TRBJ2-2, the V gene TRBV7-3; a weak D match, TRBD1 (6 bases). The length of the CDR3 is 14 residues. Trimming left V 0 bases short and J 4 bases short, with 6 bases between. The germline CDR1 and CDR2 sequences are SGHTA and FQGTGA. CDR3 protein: CASSLTGGTGELFF. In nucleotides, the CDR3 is TGTGCCAGCAGCTTAACAGGGGGCACCGGGGAGCTGTTTTTT.

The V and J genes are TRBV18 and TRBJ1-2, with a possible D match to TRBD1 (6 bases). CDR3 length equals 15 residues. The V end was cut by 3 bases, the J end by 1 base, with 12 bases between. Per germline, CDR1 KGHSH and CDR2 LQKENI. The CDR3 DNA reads TGTGCCAGCTCACCCTGGGGGCAGGATAACTATGGCTACACCTTC. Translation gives CASSPWGQDNYGYTF.

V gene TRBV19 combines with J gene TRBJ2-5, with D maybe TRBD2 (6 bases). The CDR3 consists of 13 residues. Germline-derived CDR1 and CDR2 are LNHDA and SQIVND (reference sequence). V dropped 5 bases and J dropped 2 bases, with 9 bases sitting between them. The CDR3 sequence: CASSPGGQETQYF. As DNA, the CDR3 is TGTGCCAGTAGTCCTGGGGGGCAAGAGACCCAGTACTTC.

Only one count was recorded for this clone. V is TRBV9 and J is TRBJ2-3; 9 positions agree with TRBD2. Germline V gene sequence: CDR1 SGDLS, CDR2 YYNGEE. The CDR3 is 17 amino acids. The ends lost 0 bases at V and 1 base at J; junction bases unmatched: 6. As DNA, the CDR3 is TGTGCCAGCAGCGTAGCTCCTAGCGGGGCAGGCACAGATACGCAGTATTTT. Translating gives CASSVAPSGAGTDTQYF.

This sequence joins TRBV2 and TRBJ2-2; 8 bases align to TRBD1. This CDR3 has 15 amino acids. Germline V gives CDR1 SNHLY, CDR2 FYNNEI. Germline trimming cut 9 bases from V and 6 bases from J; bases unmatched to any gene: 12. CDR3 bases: TGTGCCAGTCGCCCCAGGAGACAGGGGTCCGGGGAGCTGTTTTTT. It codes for CASRPRRQGSGELFF.

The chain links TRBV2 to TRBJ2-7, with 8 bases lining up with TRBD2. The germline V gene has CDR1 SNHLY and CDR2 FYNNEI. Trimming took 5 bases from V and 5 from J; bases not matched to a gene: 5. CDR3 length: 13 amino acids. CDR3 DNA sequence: TGTGCCAGCAGTTCCGGGGGGGGCCACGAGCAGTACTTC. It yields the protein CASSSGGGHEQYF.

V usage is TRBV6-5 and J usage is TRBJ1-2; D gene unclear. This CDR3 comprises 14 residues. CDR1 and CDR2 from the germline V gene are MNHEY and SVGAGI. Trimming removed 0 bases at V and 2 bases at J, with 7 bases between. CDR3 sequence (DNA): TGTGCCAGCAGTTACTCTGGCCAGAACTATGGCTACACCTTC. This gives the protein CASSYSGQNYGYTF.

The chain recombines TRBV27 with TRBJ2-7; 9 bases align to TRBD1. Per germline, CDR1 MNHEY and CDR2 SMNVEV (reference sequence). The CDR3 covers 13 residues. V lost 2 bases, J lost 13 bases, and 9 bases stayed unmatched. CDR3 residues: CASSLGTGTGFYF. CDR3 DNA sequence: TGTGCCAGCAGTTTAGGTACCGGGACAGGGTTCTACTTC.

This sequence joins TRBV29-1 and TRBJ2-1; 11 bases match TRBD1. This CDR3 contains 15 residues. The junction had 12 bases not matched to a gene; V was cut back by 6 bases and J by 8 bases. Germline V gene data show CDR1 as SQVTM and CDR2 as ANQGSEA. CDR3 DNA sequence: TGCAGCGTCGCGGCACCGGGACAGGGGGTATATGAGCAGTTCTTC. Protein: CSVAAPGQGVYEQFF.

The CDR3 DNA follows: TGCGCCAGCAGCCAGACAGGGCGGAATGAAAAACTGTTTTTT. Residues: CASSQTGRNEKLFF. The chain is built from TRBV5-1 and TRBJ1-4; 7 nucleotides match TRBD1. Trimming took 4 bases from V and 5 from J; bases not matched to a gene: 5. Germline V gene lookup returns CDR1 SGHRS and CDR2 YFSETQ. The CDR3 length is 14 residues.

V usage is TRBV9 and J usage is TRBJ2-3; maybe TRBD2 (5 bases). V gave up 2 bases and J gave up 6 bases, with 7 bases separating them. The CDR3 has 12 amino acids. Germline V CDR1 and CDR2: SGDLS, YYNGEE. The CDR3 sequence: CASSVTGDTQYF. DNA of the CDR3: TGTGCCAGCAGCGTTACGGGGGATACGCAGTATTTT. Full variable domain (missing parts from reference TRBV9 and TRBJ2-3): DSGVTQTPKHLITATGQRVTLRCSPRSGDLSVYWYQQSLDQGLQFLIQYYNGEERAKGNILERFSAQQFPDLHSELNLSSLELGDSALYFCASSVTGDTQYFGPGTRLTVL.

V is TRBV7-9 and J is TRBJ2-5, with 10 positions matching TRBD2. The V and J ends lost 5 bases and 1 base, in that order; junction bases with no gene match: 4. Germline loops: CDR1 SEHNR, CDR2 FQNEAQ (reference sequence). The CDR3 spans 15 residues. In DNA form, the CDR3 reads TGTGCCAGCAGCAAACTAGCGGGGATCCAAGAGACCCAGTACTTC. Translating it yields CASSKLAGIQETQYF.

The CDR3 loop is CASSAGAANTEAFF. The CDR3 nucleotides read TGTGCCAGCAGTGCAGGGGCCGCGAACACTGAAGCTTTCTTT. The V and J genes are TRBV6-5 and TRBJ1-1; D perhaps matches TRBD1 (6 bases). V was trimmed by 5 bases and J by 1 base, leaving 11 bases between them. The CDR3 has 14 amino acids. Germline V CDR1 and CDR2: MNHEY, SVGAGI.

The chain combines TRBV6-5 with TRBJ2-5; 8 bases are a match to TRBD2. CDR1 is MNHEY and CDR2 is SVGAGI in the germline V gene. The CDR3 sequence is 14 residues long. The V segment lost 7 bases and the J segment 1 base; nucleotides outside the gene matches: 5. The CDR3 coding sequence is TGTGCCAGCAACCGGGGGGGCCCCCAAGAGACCCAGTACTTC. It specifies CASNRGGPQETQYF.

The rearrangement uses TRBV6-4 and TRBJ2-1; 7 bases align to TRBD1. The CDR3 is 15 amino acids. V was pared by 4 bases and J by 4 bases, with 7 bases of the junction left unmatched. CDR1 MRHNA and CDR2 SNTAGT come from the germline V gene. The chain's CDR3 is CASSAAGTEYNEQFF. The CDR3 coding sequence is TGTGCCAGCAGTGCTGCCGGGACAGAGTACAATGAGCAGTTCTTC.

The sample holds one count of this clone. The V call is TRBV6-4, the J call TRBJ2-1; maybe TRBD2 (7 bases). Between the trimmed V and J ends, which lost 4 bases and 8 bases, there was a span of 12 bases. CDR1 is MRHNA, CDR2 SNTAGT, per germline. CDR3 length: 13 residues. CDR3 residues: CASSAGGLDEQFF. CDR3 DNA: TGTGCCAGCAGTGCGGGGGGCCTCGATGAGCAGTTCTTC.

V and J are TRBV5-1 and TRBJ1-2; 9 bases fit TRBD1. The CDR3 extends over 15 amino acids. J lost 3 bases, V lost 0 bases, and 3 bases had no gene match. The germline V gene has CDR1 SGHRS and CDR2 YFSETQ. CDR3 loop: CASSLAGTGHYGYTF. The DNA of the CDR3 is TGCGCCAGCAGCTTGGCCGGGACAGGGCACTATGGCTACACCTTC.

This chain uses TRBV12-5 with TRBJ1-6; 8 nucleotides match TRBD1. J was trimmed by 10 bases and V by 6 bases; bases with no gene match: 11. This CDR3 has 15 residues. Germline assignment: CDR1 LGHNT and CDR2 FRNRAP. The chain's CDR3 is CASGRGGTGDSPLHF. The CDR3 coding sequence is TGTGCTAGTGGCCGAGGAGGGACAGGTGACTCACCCCTCCACTTT.

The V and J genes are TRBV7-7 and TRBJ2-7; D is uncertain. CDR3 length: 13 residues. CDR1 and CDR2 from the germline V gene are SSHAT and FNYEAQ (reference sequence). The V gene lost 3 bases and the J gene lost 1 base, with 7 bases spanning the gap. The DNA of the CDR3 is TGTGCCAGCAGCTTGGGCCGTTCCTACGAGCAGTACTTC. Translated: CASSLGRSYEQYF.

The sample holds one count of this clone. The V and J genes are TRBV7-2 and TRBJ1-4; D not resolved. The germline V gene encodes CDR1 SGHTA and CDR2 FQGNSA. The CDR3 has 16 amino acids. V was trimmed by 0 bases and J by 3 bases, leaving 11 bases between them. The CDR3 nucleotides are TGTGCCAGCAGCTTAGCGGTGCGGGGATCTAATGAAAAACTGTTTTTT. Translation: CASSLAVRGSNEKLFF.

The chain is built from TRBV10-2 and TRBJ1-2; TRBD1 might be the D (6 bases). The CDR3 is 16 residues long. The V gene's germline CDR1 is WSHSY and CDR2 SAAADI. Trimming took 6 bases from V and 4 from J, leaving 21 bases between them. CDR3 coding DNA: TGCGCCAGCAGCCGGTCAGCGGAGCGGGGGGCCTATGGCTACACCTTC. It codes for CASSRSAERGAYGYTF.

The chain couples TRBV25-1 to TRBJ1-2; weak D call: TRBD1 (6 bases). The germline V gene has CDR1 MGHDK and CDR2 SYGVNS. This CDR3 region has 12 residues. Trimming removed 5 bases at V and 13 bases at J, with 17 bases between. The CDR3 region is CASSSFTGLGTF. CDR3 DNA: TGTGCCAGCAGTTCCTTCACAGGGCTCGGCACCTTC.

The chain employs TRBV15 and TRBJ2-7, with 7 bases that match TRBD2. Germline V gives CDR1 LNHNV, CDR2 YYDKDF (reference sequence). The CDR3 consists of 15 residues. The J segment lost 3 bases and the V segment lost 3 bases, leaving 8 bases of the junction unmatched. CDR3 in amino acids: CATSRGVSGDYEQYF. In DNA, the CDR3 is TGTGCCACCAGCAGGGGCGTGAGCGGGGACTACGAGCAGTACTTC.

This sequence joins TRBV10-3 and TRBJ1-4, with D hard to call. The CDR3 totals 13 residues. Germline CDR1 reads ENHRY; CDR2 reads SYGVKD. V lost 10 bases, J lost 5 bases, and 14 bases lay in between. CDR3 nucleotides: TGTGCCACCGCGGGAGACCAAAATGAAAAACTGTTTTTT. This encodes CATAGDQNEKLFF.